This T cell receptor (beta chain) is from a study of regulatory T cells in long-lasting Graves disease. Study-level points and caveats: Having few samples may have compromised the accuracy. Persistent disease samples used TRBV28, TRBJ1-2 and TRBJ2-5 preferentially.

This clonotype was found a few times. Its cognate antigen is unknown. iRepertoire HTBI primers and Arm-PCR of CDR3 regions built TCR beta libraries. TCRdb reprocessed the multiplex PCR reads with MiXCR, giving one entry per CDR3 protein. The sample lists nearly 350,000 distinct CDR3 sequences; about 20% were seen once. Time point: persistent/refractory GD, antithyroid drugs over 5 years with positive TRAb. RNA from PBMCs was the source of the TCR library. Germline V CDR1 and CDR2: SGHRS, YFSETQ. This CDR3 comprises 13 residues. V trimming: 4 bases; J trimming: 7 bases; junction bases outside the gene matches: 3.

This chain joins TRBV5-1 and TRBJ1-4, with 8 bases lining up with TRBD1. The source is a female donor with Graves disease. The source material was peripheral blood mononuclear cells (PBMCs), sampled when the disease was refractory, from a patient treated with antithyroid drugs. CDR3 in amino acids: CASSTTGGEKLFF. In DNA form, the CDR3 reads TGCGCCAGCAGCACCACAGGGGGTGAAAAACTGTTTTTT.